Listed below are T cell receptor beta chains from one sample, sequenced in a study of blood T cell repertoires in COVID-19. The table came from immunoSEQ multiplex PCR; TCRdb's copy has only in-frame clones and leaves some out. The sample has some 85,000 clones; around 80% are singletons. Sequenced input: peripheral blood. The receptors were gathered from a human donor in a cohort sampled during active COVID-19. CDR3s include the opening cysteine and the closing phenylalanine or tryptophan. The D gene is left open where the match is weak. The listing skips clone size in some rows; elsewhere it reads once, few, many or a size class.

clone size | J gene | V gene | D gene | CDR3 length | CDR3 DNA | CDR3 protein
few | TRBJ2-2 | TRBV10-3 | - | 13 | TGTGCCATCAGTGCCACGGACACCGGGGAGCTGTTTTTT | CAISATDTGELFF
- | TRBJ2-5 | TRBV18 | - | 17 | TGTGCCAGCTCACCAGCCCGGGGAGTCACCAATATGGAGACCCAGTACTTC | CASSPARGVTNMETQYF
few | TRBJ1-1 | TRBV6-5 | - | 14 | TGTGCCAGCAGTTCTCTCGGGGGGTACACTGAAGCTTTCTTT | CASSSLGGYTEAFF
- | TRBJ1-2 | TRBV2 | - | 13 | TGTGCCAGCACGAGGGAAATGGGGTATGGCTACACCTTC | CASTREMGYGYTF
- | TRBJ2-7 | TRBV6-5 | - | 14 | TGTGCCAGCAGTCCCCGGGGGAGCTCCTACGAGCAGTACTTC | CASSPRGSSYEQYF
- | TRBJ2-7 | TRBV13 | - | 16 | TGTGCCAGCAGCTCACGAGGGCTAGATAATTCCTACGAGCAGTACTTC | CASSSRGLDNSYEQYF
- | TRBJ2-7 | TRBV7-9 | - | 14 | TGTGCCAGCAGCCCCGGGGACAACCTCCTGGAGCAGTACTTC | CASSPGDNLLEQYF
- | TRBJ1-1 | TRBV25-1 | - | 12 | TGTGCCAGCAAGGGGCCAGGGCGTGAAGCTTTCTTT | CASKGPGREAFF
- | TRBJ2-1 | TRBV28 | - | 11 | TGTGCCAGCAAAGGTCCTAGTGAGCAGTTCTTC | CASKGPSEQFF
- | TRBJ1-4 | TRBV19 | - | 15 | TGTGCCAGTAGCACCACGGGCCAGGGTAATGAAAAACTGTTTTTT | CASSTTGQGNEKLFF
- | TRBJ1-5 | TRBV19 | - | 13 | TGTGCCAGTAGTACAGGGGTGAATCAGCCCCAGCATTTT | CASSTGVNQPQHF
few | TRBJ2-1 | TRBV6-6 | TRBD2 | 16 | TGTGCCAGCAGTCCCCGGACTAGCGGGATCTACAATGAGCAGTTCTTC | CASSPRTSGIYNEQFF
few | TRBJ2-7 | TRBV7-3 | - | 14 | TGTGCCAGCAGCTTAAAACAGGGTACTTACGAGCAGTACTTC | CASSLKQGTYEQYF
- | TRBJ2-7 | TRBV18 | TRBD1 | 13 | TGTGCCAGCTCGGGACAGACTCTTTACGAGCAGTACTTC | CASSGQTLYEQYF
- | TRBJ2-3 | TRBV28 | - | 15 | TGTGCCAGCAGTTCCGGCGGGGTGAGCACAGATACGCAGTATTTT | CASSSGGVSTDTQYF
- | TRBJ1-2 | TRBV28 | - | 13 | TGTGCCACCCTAGGGGGATTTAACTATGGCTACACCTTC | CATLGGFNYGYTF
- | TRBJ2-1 | TRBV28 | - | 15 | TGTGCCAGCAGTTTTGAGGCGGGGATACTCAATGAGCAGTTCTTC | CASSFEAGILNEQFF
- | TRBJ1-5 | TRBV6-5 | - | 16 | TGTGCCAGCAGTTCCCGTCGTCAGGTTTGGGATCAGCCCCAGCATTTT | CASSSRRQVWDQPQHF
- | TRBJ2-5 | TRBV30 | - | 13 | TGTGCCTGCCCCCGTGGGCGCGCAGAGACCCAGTACTTC | CACPRGRAETQYF
- | TRBJ2-5 | TRBV5-6 | - | 14 | TGTGCCAGCAGCTTGAACTTAGCAGGGGAGACCCAGTACTTC | CASSLNLAGETQYF
- | TRBJ2-7 | TRBV19 | - | 14 | TGTGCCAGTAGTTCAAGCGGGTCTACCTACGAGCAGTACTTC | CASSSSGSTYEQYF
- | TRBJ2-1 | TRBV6-4 | TRBD2 | 15 | TGTGCCAGCAGCCGGGAGGCCGGATCCTACAATGAGCAGTTCTTC | CASSREAGSYNEQFF
few | TRBJ2-7 | TRBV6-5 | TRBD2 | 14 | TGTGCCAGCAGTTGGACTAGCGATGTCTACGAGCAGTACTTC | CASSWTSDVYEQYF
once | TRBJ1-2 | TRBV28 | - | 13 | TGTGCCAGCAGTTTATCGAGGGACTATGGCTACACCTTC | CASSLSRDYGYTF
- | TRBJ2-7 | TRBV5-5 | - | 13 | TGTGCCAGCAGCCAACTCGGAGCCTACGAGCAGTACTTC | CASSQLGAYEQYF
- | TRBJ2-7 | TRBV3-1/TRBV3-2 | - | 16 | TGTGCCAGCAGCCAACACCCCATCTCGTCCTATTACGGGCAGTACTTC | CASSQHPISSYYGQYF